This is a list of T cell receptor beta chains from one sample in a study of blood T cell repertoires in COVID-19. The repertoire was sequenced with immunoSEQ multiplex PCR; TCRdb's copy has only in-frame clones and lacks some. The top ten hold around 19% of the sample, which has about 170,000 clones, roughly 85% seen once. Material: PBMCs or T cells enriched from blood (not recorded which). The receptors shown here come from a woman in her seventies in a cohort exposed to, infected with or recovered from COVID-19 (not recorded which). CDR3s include the opening cysteine and the closing phenylalanine or tryptophan. D genes are given only for firm matches. Some rows have no size entry. The others give once, few or many, or a class for an expanded clone.

d_gene	v_gene	abundance	j_gene	CDR3aa
TRBD1	TRBV18	once	TRBJ1-2	CASSRQGGSMGYTF
TRBD1	TRBV4-1	few	TRBJ2-2	CASSLRSPGQGDTGELFF
.	TRBV28	once	TRBJ1-5	CASNLREAWQPQHF
TRBD1	TRBV18	.	TRBJ2-2	CASSPPGPGGSGELFF
TRBD2	TRBV28	once	TRBJ2-1	CASSASGLSWEQFF
TRBD1	TRBV27	.	TRBJ1-4	CASSLLGTAEKLFF
.	TRBV7-9	.	TRBJ1-4	CASSRDGNEKLFF
.	TRBV6-5	.	TRBJ1-1	CASKDTFMNTEAFF
.	TRBV19	.	TRBJ2-7	CASSIPGQTYEQYF
.	TRBV10-3	.	TRBJ1-4	CAIRQEDNEKLFF
TRBD1	TRBV28	once	TRBJ1-3	CASSGQEPGNTIYF
TRBD1	TRBV19	.	TRBJ2-7	CASSRTGRSHEQYF
TRBD2	TRBV6-6	.	TRBJ2-7	CASSPPQRSGRLYEQYF
TRBD1	TRBV7-8	.	TRBJ1-2	CASSLRWGDSKVYGYTF
.	TRBV5-5	.	TRBJ2-7	CASSGGPGGLTYEQYF
TRBD2	TRBV11-2	.	TRBJ2-1	CASSLSPGLAGLYNEQFF
TRBD2	TRBV7-2	.	TRBJ2-5	CASSLLAGVVIETQYF
TRBD2	TRBV24-1	.	TRBJ2-2	CATSDLYGGRAGELFF
TRBD2	TRBV7-3	.	TRBJ2-1	CASSLLGLAGDNEQFF
.	TRBV12-3/TRBV12-4	few	TRBJ2-1	CAASDGYNEQFF
TRBD1	TRBV18	.	TRBJ1-1	CASSRGQVTEAFF
TRBD1	TRBV18	.	TRBJ2-7	CASSTTSGDRVYEQYF